The sequence of this TCR beta chain was determined in a study of CD8+ T cells in alopecia areata. cDNA prepared by RNA extraction and subsequent reverse transcription served as the template for sequencing. Profiling relied on immunoSEQ multiplex PCR, and the TCRdb table lists in-frame clones only, not all of them. The sample lists more than 90,000 clones, roughly 58% occurring once. Points from the study as a whole: Scalp clonality, together with expanded CD8+ clones among the top 100, fell significantly with tofacitinib.

Turning to this clone: What it binds is unknown.

Treatment: oral pan-JAK inhibitor, 5-10 mg twice daily. CD4+ and CD8+ T cells were sorted from PBMCs. The V segment lost 1 base and the J segment 9 bases; nucleotides outside the gene matches: 9. The CDR3 spans 15 residues. Per germline, CDR1 SGHVS and CDR2 FQNEAQ. The receptor was derived from a human donor with alopecia areata. The sequenced sample was CD8+ T cells sorted from blood, obtained at week 4, from a patient treated with tofacitinib. This chain joins TRBV7-8 and TRBJ2-1; 7 nucleotides line up with TRBD2. CDR3 region: CASSLEGLDGIEQFF. The CDR3 DNA reads as TGTGCCAGCAGCTTAGAAGGACTAGACGGTATTGAGCAGTTCTTC.